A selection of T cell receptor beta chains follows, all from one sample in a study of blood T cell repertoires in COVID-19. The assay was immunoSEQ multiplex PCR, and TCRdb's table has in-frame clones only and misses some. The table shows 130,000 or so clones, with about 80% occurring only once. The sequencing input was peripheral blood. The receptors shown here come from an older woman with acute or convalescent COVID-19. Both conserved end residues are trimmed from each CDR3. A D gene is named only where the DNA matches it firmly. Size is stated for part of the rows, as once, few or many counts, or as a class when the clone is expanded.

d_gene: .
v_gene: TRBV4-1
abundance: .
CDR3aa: ASSQGTAFSNQPQH

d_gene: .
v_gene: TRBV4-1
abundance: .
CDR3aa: ASSQSRQPGSSPLH

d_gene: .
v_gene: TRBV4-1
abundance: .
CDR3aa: ASSPLRAGRAYGYT

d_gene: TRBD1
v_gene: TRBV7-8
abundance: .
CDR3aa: ASSQDRGSNQPQH

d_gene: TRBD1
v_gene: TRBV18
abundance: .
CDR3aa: ASSPSDRGVTYEQY

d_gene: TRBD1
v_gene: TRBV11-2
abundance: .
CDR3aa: ASSLSGQTLGNTEAF

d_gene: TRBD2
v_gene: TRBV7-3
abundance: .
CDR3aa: ASRRGGSEETQY

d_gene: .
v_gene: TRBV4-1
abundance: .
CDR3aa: ASSQPRTGRGRDTQY

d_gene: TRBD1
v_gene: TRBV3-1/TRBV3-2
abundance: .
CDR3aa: ASSQAEGAVYGYT

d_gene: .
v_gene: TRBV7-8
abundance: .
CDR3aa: ASSHRLSEQY

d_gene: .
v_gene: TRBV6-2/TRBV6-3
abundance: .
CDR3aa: ASSYSYADTQY

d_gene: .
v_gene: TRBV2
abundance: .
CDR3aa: ASKGDGLGYT

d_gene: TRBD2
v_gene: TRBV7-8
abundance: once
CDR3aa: ASSYPPRGVEYSGANVLT

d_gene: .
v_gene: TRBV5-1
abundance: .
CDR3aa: ASSPDSDRSGNTIY

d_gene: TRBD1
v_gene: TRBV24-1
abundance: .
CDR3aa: ATSDGQGNSPLH

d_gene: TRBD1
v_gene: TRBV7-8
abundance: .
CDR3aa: ASSQDRVGEKLF

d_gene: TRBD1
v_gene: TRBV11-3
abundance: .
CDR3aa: ASSFTGVRDTQY

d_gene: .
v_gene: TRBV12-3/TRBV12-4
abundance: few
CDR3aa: ASSPGVGGYT

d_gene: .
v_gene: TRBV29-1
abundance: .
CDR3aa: SVGGGDYGYT

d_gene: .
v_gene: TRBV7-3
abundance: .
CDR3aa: ASSFQGPSTGELF

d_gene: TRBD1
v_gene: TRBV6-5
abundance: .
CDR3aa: ASNRGERTEAF

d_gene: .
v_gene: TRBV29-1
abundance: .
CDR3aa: SGFETALGYT

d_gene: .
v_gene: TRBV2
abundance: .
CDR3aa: ASKMTADGNTIY

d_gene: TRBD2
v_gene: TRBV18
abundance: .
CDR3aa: ASSPALSGGTDTQY

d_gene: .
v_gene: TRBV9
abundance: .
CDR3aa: ASSADADSLYAQY

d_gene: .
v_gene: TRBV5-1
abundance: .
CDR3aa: ASRDGTGASYEQY

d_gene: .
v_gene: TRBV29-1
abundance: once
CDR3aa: SADLPNTEAF

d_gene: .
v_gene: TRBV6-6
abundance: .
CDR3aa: ASSPDPTGWQDTGELF

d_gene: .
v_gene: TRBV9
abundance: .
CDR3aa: ASSDRAGVNTEAF

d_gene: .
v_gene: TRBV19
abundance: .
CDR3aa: ASSIARVNTEAF

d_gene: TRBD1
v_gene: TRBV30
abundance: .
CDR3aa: AWRKTGAAGELF

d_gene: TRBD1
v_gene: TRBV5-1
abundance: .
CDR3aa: ASSLAGTGPSNEKLF

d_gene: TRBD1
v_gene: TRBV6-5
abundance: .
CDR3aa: ASSSAPGQLSTEAF

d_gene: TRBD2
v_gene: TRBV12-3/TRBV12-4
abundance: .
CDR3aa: ASGLAGAGELF

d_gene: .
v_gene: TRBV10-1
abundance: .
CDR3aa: ASSDTRGDSRVEAF

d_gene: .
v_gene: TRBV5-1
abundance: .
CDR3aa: ASSLVAEETQY

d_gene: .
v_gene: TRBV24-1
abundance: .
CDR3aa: ATNPGSGIIGEQF

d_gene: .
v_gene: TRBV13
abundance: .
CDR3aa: ASSLGGLPLSETQY

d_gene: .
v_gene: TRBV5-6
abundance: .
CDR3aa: ASSLVGRYSGNTIY

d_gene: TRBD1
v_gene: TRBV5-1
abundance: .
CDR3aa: ASSGGTGNTEAF

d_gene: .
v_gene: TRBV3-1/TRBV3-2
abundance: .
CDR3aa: ASSQAGGVEQY

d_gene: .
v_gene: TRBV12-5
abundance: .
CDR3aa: ASGAGQTYSGANVLT

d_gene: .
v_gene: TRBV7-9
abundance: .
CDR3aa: ASSSFHLGRGNTEAF

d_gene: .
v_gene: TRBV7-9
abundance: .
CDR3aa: ASSLIIREGTEAF